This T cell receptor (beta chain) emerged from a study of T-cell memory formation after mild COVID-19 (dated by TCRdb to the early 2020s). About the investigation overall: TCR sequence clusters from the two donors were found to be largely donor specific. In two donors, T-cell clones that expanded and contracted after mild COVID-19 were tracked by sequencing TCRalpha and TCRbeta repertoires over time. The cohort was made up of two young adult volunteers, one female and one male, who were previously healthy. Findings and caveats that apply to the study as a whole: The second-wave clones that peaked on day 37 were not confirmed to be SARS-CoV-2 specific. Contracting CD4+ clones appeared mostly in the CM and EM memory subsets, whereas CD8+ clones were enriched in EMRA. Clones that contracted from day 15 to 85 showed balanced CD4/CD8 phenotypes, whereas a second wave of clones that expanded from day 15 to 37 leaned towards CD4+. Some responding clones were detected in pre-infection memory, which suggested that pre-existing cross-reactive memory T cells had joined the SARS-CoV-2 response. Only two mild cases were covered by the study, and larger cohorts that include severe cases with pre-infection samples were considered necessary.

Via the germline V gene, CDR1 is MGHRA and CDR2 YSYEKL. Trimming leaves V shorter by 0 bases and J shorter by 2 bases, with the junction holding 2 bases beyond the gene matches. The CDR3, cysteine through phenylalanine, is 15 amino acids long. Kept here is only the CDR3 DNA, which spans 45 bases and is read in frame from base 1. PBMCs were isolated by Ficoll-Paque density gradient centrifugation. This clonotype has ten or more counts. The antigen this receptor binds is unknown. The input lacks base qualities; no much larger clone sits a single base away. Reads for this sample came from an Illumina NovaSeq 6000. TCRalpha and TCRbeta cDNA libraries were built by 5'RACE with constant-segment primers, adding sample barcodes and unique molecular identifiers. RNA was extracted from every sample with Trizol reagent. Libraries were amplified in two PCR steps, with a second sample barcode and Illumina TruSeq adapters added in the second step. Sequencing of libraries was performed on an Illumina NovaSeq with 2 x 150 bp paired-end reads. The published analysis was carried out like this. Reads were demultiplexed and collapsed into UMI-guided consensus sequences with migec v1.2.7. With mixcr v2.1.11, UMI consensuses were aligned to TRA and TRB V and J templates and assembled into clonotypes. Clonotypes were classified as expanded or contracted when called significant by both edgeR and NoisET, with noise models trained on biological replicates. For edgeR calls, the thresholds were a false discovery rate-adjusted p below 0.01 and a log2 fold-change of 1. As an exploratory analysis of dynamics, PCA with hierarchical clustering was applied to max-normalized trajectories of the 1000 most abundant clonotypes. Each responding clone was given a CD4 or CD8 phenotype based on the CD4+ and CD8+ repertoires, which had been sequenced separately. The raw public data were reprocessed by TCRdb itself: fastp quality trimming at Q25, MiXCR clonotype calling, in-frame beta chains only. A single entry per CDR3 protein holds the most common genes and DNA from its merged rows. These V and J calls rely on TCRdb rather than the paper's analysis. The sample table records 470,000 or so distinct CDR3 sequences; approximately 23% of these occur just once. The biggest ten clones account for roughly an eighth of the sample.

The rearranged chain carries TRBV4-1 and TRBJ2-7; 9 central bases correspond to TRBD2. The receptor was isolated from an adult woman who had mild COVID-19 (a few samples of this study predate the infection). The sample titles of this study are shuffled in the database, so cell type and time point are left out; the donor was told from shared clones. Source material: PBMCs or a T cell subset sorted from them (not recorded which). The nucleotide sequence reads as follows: TGCGCCAGCAGCCAAGAGCGGGGGGGCCCCTACGAGCAGTACTTC. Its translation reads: CASSQERGGPYEQYF.